The rows below give T cell receptor beta chains drawn from one sample of a study of a mutant IDH1 vaccine in newly diagnosed glioma. Only in-frame clones appear in the TCRdb table, and some are missing; sequencing was by immunoSEQ multiplex PCR. Altogether 23,000 or so clones are present, approximately 90% being singletons, with the ten largest covering 7% to 10%. The sample here was PBMCs, taken from a glioma patient treated with radiotherapy, temozolomide or both. The origin of the receptors is a man aged 30 to 39 with glioma. The conserved cysteine and the conserved F or W are not part of the CDR3 here. The order of the fields is V gene, clone size, J gene, CDR3 protein. The size entry is marked missing in some rows and otherwise reads once, few, many or a size class.

V: TRBV30
size: NA
J: TRBJ1-2
CDR3: ACGQLQGYT

V: TRBV30
size: NA
J: TRBJ2-7
CDR3: AWSPNRGEQY

V: TRBV7-6
size: NA
J: TRBJ1-1
CDR3: ASSLESQGLTEAF

V: TRBV5-6
size: NA
J: TRBJ1-1
CDR3: ASSFTGLNTEAF

V: TRBV7-2
size: NA
J: TRBJ2-3
CDR3: ASSIGQNTDTQY

V: TRBV9
size: once
J: TRBJ2-7
CDR3: ASSVGLAGLGNEQY

V: TRBV28
size: NA
J: TRBJ1-5
CDR3: ASSGDRQVLSNQPQH

V: TRBV27
size: NA
J: TRBJ1-4
CDR3: ASSFTGEGEKLF

V: TRBV5-8
size: once
J: TRBJ1-2
CDR3: ASSRGRTNYGYT

V: TRBV9
size: NA
J: TRBJ2-7
CDR3: ASSVGFGGRDEQY

V: TRBV7-9
size: NA
J: TRBJ1-4
CDR3: ASSLALAGGEKLF

V: TRBV29-1
size: NA
J: TRBJ2-7
CDR3: SVRQGNSYEQY

V: TRBV16
size: few
J: TRBJ1-2
CDR3: ASSQMTGNYGYT

V: TRBV5-1
size: NA
J: TRBJ2-2
CDR3: ASSFTGEGTGELF

V: TRBV11-2
size: NA
J: TRBJ2-1
CDR3: ASSSPGLTIDYNEQF

V: TRBV27
size: NA
J: TRBJ2-6
CDR3: ASSLGTAGANVLT

V: TRBV15
size: NA
J: TRBJ1-1
CDR3: ATSRDPGVTEAF

V: TRBV25-1
size: NA
J: TRBJ1-2
CDR3: ASSEYGTFYGYT

V: TRBV5-1
size: NA
J: TRBJ1-2
CDR3: ASSWTGIQDYGYT

V: TRBV11-2
size: NA
J: TRBJ2-2
CDR3: ASSPWGTGELF

V: TRBV6-5
size: few
J: TRBJ1-1
CDR3: ASSITQFGKAF

V: TRBV27
size: NA
J: TRBJ1-3
CDR3: ASRAGQGSGNTIY

V: TRBV10-3
size: NA
J: TRBJ2-1
CDR3: AISTLQGIPYNEQF

V: TRBV7-2
size: NA
J: TRBJ2-2
CDR3: ASSLNSGELF

V: TRBV29-1
size: NA
J: TRBJ2-7
CDR3: SVRSGQSIEQY

V: TRBV9
size: NA
J: TRBJ1-2
CDR3: ASSAQEGGGYGYT

V: TRBV10-3
size: NA
J: TRBJ2-7
CDR3: AIRGDRGTYEQY

V: TRBV7-9
size: NA
J: TRBJ2-7
CDR3: ASSPTLQSSYEQY

V: TRBV18
size: NA
J: TRBJ1-1
CDR3: ASSPLGEAF

V: TRBV5-6
size: NA
J: TRBJ1-2
CDR3: ASRDFGTVSNYGYT

V: TRBV5-5
size: NA
J: TRBJ2-3
CDR3: ASSLFRYTDTQY

V: TRBV12-5
size: NA
J: TRBJ2-5
CDR3: ASGSWETQY

V: TRBV5-6
size: NA
J: TRBJ2-5
CDR3: ASSFTQETQY

V: TRBV14
size: NA
J: TRBJ1-3
CDR3: ASSPEGTDFAMENTIY

V: TRBV5-1
size: NA
J: TRBJ2-5
CDR3: ASSLEDTPHRQY

V: TRBV18
size: NA
J: TRBJ2-1
CDR3: ASSPPRTGSSYNEQF

V: TRBV11-2
size: once
J: TRBJ1-1
CDR3: ASSSRGGLRNTEAF